Shown below are 26 T cell receptor beta chains from a single sample sequenced in a study of shared clonotypes between healthy human individuals. Naive CD8 cells, CD45RO-negative and positively selected for CCR7, excluded terminally differentiated effector memory CD45RA+ cells. Assay: immunoSEQ multiplex PCR; the TCRdb copy retains only in-frame clones and omits some. The sample has millions of clones, 85% to 95% seen once. Sequenced sample: naive CD8+ T cells from PBMCs. These receptors were collected from a man younger than 30 in good health. Some clones in this sample may be carry-over from other donors' samples.

The chain carries TRBV27 and TRBJ2-7, with a possible D match to TRBD2 (6 bases). The CDR3 is 12 residues long. V was pared by 8 bases and J by 2 bases, with 10 bases between. CDR1 and CDR2 from the germline V gene are MNHEY and SMNVEV (reference sequence). The CDR3 DNA reads TGTGCCAGCGGCGGGAAAACCTACGAGCAGTACTTC. Encoded protein: CASGGKTYEQYF.

V usage is TRBV5-1 and J usage is TRBJ2-1; D is unresolved. Trimming pared 2 bases from V and 9 bases from J, leaving 9 bases between. The CDR3 length is 12 residues. Looked up from germline, CDR1 is SGHRS and CDR2 is YFSETQ. In DNA, the CDR3 is TGCGCCAGCAGCTTAGCCGACGGTGAGCAGTTCTTC. It specifies CASSLADGEQFF.

The chain recombines TRBV28 with TRBJ2-5; TRBD1 matches at 9 bases. The CDR3 runs to 14 residues. CDR1 and CDR2 (germline): MDHEN, SYDVKM. Trimming removed 7 bases from V and 7 bases from J; junction bases left unmatched: 10. The CDR3 DNA reads TGTGCCAGCATAGAGACAGGGGGAACGGGGACCCAGTACTTC. Translation gives CASIETGGTGTQYF.

This sequence joins TRBV29-1 and TRBJ2-7; D not certain. The CDR3 runs to 13 residues. V gave up 2 bases and J gave up 2 bases, with 10 bases separating them. Germline values: CDR1 SQVTM, CDR2 ANQGSEA. CDR3 in amino acids: CSVETHLPYEQYF. As DNA, the CDR3 is TGCAGCGTTGAAACTCACTTACCCTACGAGCAGTACTTC.

A note on this clone: This same CDR3 is encoded by further DNA sequences in the sample. The rearrangement uses TRBV28 and TRBJ1-2; D gene unclear. V was shortened by 3 bases and J by 2 bases, with 7 bases between the two germline ends. The CDR3 covers 13 residues. Per germline, CDR1 MDHEN and CDR2 SYDVKM. In DNA form, the CDR3 reads TGTGCCAGCAGTTTGGGCGCAAACTATGGCTACACCTTC. Translation gives CASSLGANYGYTF.

The chain employs TRBV19 and TRBJ1-1, with TRBD1 matching 8 bases. The CDR3 totals 14 residues. Germline assignment: CDR1 LNHDA and CDR2 SQIVND (reference sequence). The V segment lost 5 bases and the J segment 9 bases; nucleotides outside the gene matches: 11. CDR3 protein: CASSVMTGATKAFF. Written as DNA, the CDR3 is TGTGCCAGTAGTGTTATGACAGGGGCGACTAAAGCTTTCTTT.

Regarding this clone: Other DNA sequences in the sample encode the same CDR3. The chain recombines TRBV27 with TRBJ1-1; D gene uncertain. The CDR3 consists of 12 residues. Germline CDR1 MNHEY, CDR2 SMNVEV (reference sequence). The V end lost 4 bases, the J end lost 5 bases, and 8 bases lay between the germline ends. The CDR3 loop is CASSSFGTEAFF. The CDR3 coding sequence is TGTGCCAGCAGTTCCTTTGGGACTGAAGCTTTCTTT.

This sequence joins TRBV7-2 and TRBJ2-7; TRBD1 matches at 7 bases. Looked up from germline, CDR1 is SGHTA and CDR2 is FQGNSA. The CDR3 contains 14 residues. J gave up 4 bases and V 6 bases, and 9 bases lay outside the gene matches. The CDR3 loop is CASSNRQGPYEQYF. CDR3 coding DNA: TGTGCCAGCAGTAATCGACAGGGCCCATACGAGCAGTACTTC.

This chain uses TRBV4-1 with TRBJ1-2; D may be TRBD1 (5 bases). The germline CDR1 and CDR2 sequences are MGHRA and YSYEKL. The CDR3 totals 16 residues. Trimming took 3 bases from V and 7 from J, leaving 21 bases between them. In DNA, the CDR3 is TGCGCCAGCAGCCACCGCGGAGGGGCCGGGACCCTTGGCTACACCTTC. It encodes CASSHRGGAGTLGYTF.

This chain connects TRBV28 to TRBJ1-4; D gene ambiguous. CDR1 MDHEN and CDR2 SYDVKM come from the germline V gene. The CDR3 runs 16 residues. V lost 4 bases and J 8 bases, leaving 20 bases between the germline ends. CDR3 residues: CASSSGKTYVAEKLFF. The CDR3 DNA sequence: TGTGCCAGCAGTTCCGGGAAAACCTATGTGGCCGAAAAACTGTTTTTT.

V gene TRBV28 combines with J gene TRBJ2-4; tentative D call: TRBD2 (5 bases). Between the trimmed V and J ends, which lost 2 bases and 0 bases, there was a span of 17 bases. Germline loops: CDR1 MDHEN, CDR2 SYDVKM. The CDR3 is made up of 18 amino acids. The CDR3 here is CASSLPRGTSLAKNIQYF. The CDR3 DNA reads TGTGCCAGCAGTTTACCCCGGGGTACGAGTCTAGCCAAAAACATTCAGTACTTC.

This chain joins TRBV4-1 and TRBJ2-7; TRBD1 aligns across 8 bases. V gave up 3 bases and J gave up 0 bases; unmatched junction bases: 4. CDR3 length: 15 residues. CDR1 and CDR2 from the germline V gene are MGHRA and YSYEKL. CDR3 DNA: TGCGCCAGCAGCCAGGACAGGGTTAGCTCCTACGAGCAGTACTTC. Amino acids: CASSQDRVSSYEQYF.

This chain connects TRBV7-8 to TRBJ1-2; maybe TRBD1 (5 bases). In germline, CDR1 is SGHVS, CDR2 FQNEAQ. Trimming pared 5 bases from V and 4 bases from J, leaving 17 bases between. The CDR3 is made up of 15 amino acids. The CDR3 DNA reads TGTGCCAGCAGCGCGCCGGACCGGACACCCTATGGCTACACCTTC. This translates into CASSAPDRTPYGYTF.

This clone was seen only once. This rearrangement joins TRBV7-6 to TRBJ2-1; the D is unclear. The length of the CDR3 is 13 residues. The germline V and J ends were trimmed by 7 bases and 1 base, with 8 bases remaining between them. In germline, CDR1 is SGHVS, CDR2 FNYEAQ. The CDR3 region has the DNA TGTGCCAGCACCCAAGGGTCCTACAATGAGCAGTTCTTC. Protein sequence: CASTQGSYNEQFF.

Comments on this clone: Within the sample, other DNA sequences also encode this same CDR3. The chain employs TRBV9 and TRBJ1-5; D may be TRBD1 (5 bases). Germline V gives CDR1 SGDLS, CDR2 YYNGEE. With 4 bases removed from V and 0 bases from J, the gap between germline ends came to 8 bases. The CDR3 is 14 amino acids. The CDR3 is CASSLGDSNQPQHF. In nucleotides, the CDR3 is TGTGCCAGCAGCCTGGGGGATAGCAATCAGCCCCAGCATTTT.

The chain combines TRBV29-1 with TRBJ2-7; D tentatively fits TRBD1 or TRBD2 (5 bases each). Germline CDR1 reads SQVTM; CDR2 reads ANQGSEA. CDR3 length: 14 amino acids. Trimming pared 6 bases from V and 2 bases from J, leaving 17 bases between. CDR3 protein: CSVGASAAPYEQYF. The CDR3 region has the DNA TGCAGCGTCGGGGCCTCAGCTGCACCCTACGAGCAGTACTTC.

The chain employs TRBV7-6 and TRBJ2-5; 7 nucleotides line up with TRBD2. This CDR3 comprises 16 residues. Germline CDR1 SGHVS, CDR2 FNYEAQ. With 1 base clipped from V and 0 bases from J, the junction kept 5 bases outside the gene matches. CDR3 coding DNA: TGTGCCAGCAGCTTAGGAGGTAGCGGGTACCAAGAGACCCAGTACTTC. Amino acids: CASSLGGSGYQETQYF.

The V gene is TRBV10-3, the J gene TRBJ2-3, with D uncertain. There are 14 residues in the CDR3. CDR1 is ENHRY and CDR2 is SYGVKD in the germline V gene. Trimming cost V 6 bases and J 0 bases, with 10 bases left between them. CDR3 bases: TGTGCCATCAGCCCGGGTGACAGCACAGATACGCAGTATTTT. It translates to CAISPGDSTDTQYF.

The chain couples TRBV5-4 to TRBJ1-1, with D perhaps matching TRBD1 (5 bases). CDR1 SGHNT and CDR2 YYREEE come from the germline V gene (reference sequence). V dropped 9 bases and J dropped 4 bases, with 10 bases sitting between them. The CDR3 loop spans 11 amino acids. DNA for the CDR3: TGTGCCACAGGGTATGGCACTGAAGCTTTCTTT. Translating gives CATGYGTEAFF.

The CDR3 reads CSVAGLDRNLYGYTF. CDR3 bases: TGCAGCGTTGCGGGGTTGGACAGGAACCTCTATGGCTACACCTTC. V is TRBV29-1 and J is TRBJ1-2, with 7 nucleotides matching TRBD1. Trimming removed 4 bases from V and 4 bases from J; junction bases left unmatched: 12. This CDR3 region has 15 residues. Germline-derived CDR1 and CDR2 are SQVTM and ANQGSEA.

The chain carries TRBV2 and TRBJ2-1, with no clear D. This CDR3 is built from 14 residues. Trimming took off 4 bases at V and 5 bases at J, with 12 bases between the two ends. Germline V gene sequence: CDR1 SNHLY, CDR2 FYNNEI. Written as DNA, the CDR3 is TGTGCCAGCAGTGGTGGTGACCAAGACAATGAGCAGTTCTTC. This sequence encodes CASSGGDQDNEQFF.

The J gene is TRBJ1-3, the V gene TRBV14; D might be TRBD1 (6 bases). This CDR3 is 17 amino acids long. Germline V CDR1 and CDR2: SGHDN, FVKESK. With 3 bases removed from V and 0 bases from J, the gap between germline ends came to 15 bases. CDR3 nucleotides: TGTGCCAGCAGCCAGGCCTGGGGGCGAAACTCTGGAAACACCATATATTTT. It encodes CASSQAWGRNSGNTIYF.

The chain has TRBV4-3 and TRBJ2-7, with D possibly being TRBD1 (5 bases). The germline CDR1 and CDR2 sequences are LGHNA and YSLEER. Between the trimmed V and J ends, which lost 1 base and 6 bases, there was a span of 16 bases. The CDR3 extends over 15 amino acids. CDR3 sequence (DNA): TGCGCCAGCAGCCAAGGCCCCTTAGACAGCTTCGAGCAGTACTTC. Translation gives CASSQGPLDSFEQYF.

This sequence joins TRBV12-5 and TRBJ2-7; 8 bases align to TRBD1. Germline assignment: CDR1 LGHNT and CDR2 FRNRAP. J was trimmed by 2 bases and V by 6 bases; bases with no gene match: 3. This CDR3 region has 13 residues. CDR3 bases: TGTGCTAGTGGCCAGACAGGGGCCTACGAGCAGTACTTC. Encoded protein: CASGQTGAYEQYF.

The chain combines TRBV27 with TRBJ1-2; tentative D call: TRBD1 (6 bases). Germline loops: CDR1 MNHEY, CDR2 SMNVEV (reference sequence). The CDR3 is 14 amino acids. Trimming cost V 6 bases and J 6 bases, with 17 bases left between them. DNA of the CDR3: TGTGCCAGCAGCGTCACAGGGCCAACGGATGGCTACACCTTC. It yields the protein CASSVTGPTDGYTF.

The gene calls are TRBV5-6 and TRBJ1-2; 7 positions agree with TRBD1. V shed 0 bases, J shed 4 bases, and the junction held 3 bases outside the gene matches. Germline CDR1 SGHDT, CDR2 YYEEEE. CDR3 length: 14 amino acids. The CDR3 reads CASSLDRGRYGYTF. The CDR3 nucleotides are TGTGCCAGCAGCTTGGACAGGGGACGCTATGGCTACACCTTC.